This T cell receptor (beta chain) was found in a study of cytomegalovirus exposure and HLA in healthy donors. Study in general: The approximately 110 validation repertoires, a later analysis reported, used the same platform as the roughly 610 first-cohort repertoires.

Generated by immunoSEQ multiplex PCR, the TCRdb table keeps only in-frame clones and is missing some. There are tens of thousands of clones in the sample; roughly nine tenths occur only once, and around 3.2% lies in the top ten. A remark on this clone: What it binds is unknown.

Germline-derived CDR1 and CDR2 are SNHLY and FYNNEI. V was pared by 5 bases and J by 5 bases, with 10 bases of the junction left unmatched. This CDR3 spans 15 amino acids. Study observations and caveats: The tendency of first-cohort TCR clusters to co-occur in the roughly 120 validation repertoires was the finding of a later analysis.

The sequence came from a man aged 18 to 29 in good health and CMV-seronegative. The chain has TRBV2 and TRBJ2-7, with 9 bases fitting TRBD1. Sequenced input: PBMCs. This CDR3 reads CASSKVGQGQHEQYF. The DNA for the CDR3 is TGTGCCAGCAGTAAGGTGGGACAGGGCCAGCACGAGCAGTACTTC.